This is a list of T cell receptor beta chains from one sample in a study of monozygotic twins with inflammatory bowel disease. No DNA is given; TCRdb re-called the 5' RACE reads and lists each CDR3 protein once. The sample has 330,000 or so distinct CDR3 sequences. The sample taken for sequencing was blood. These receptors were obtained from a human donor with ulcerative colitis or Crohn's disease, or a healthy co-twin of an affected twin (not recorded which). Both conserved end residues are part of each CDR3. Fields, in order: J gene, V gene, CDR3 protein.

TRBJ2-1	TRBV5-4	CASSLDQTSYNEQFF
TRBJ2-5	TRBV19	CASKLQREETQYF
TRBJ2-1	TRBV2	CASRLIQGSYNEQFF
TRBJ2-7	TRBV11-1	CASSSDPSETGNAYEQYF
TRBJ2-5	TRBV20-1	CSAPPLGRPQETQYF
TRBJ1-5	TRBV28	CASRNPLGNRANQPQHF
TRBJ2-1	TRBV10-3	CAICSGGVNEQFF
TRBJ1-5	TRBV12-3/TRBV12-4	CASTPWGGEPQPQHF
TRBJ2-7	TRBV7-8	CASSIGQGGPYEQYF
TRBJ1-2	TRBV6-2/TRBV6-3	CASSYLYYGYTF
TRBJ2-1	TRBV20-1	CSANHRASGRWNEQFF
TRBJ2-2	TRBV19	CASKASASAGELFF
TRBJ1-2	TRBV12-3/TRBV12-4	CASSPIRKSPGQNYGYTF
TRBJ2-7	TRBV20-1	CSARDSSGNHYEQYF
TRBJ1-2	TRBV5-1	CASRQSGGARGYTF
TRBJ2-2	TRBV7-9	CASRGDSPIANTGELFF
TRBJ2-7	TRBV5-4	CASSLYGATYEQYF
TRBJ1-2	TRBV9	CASTPREQGGGYTF
TRBJ2-1	TRBV5-6	CASSLSVGYGNEQFF
TRBJ1-2	TRBV28	CASSFQGANYGYTF
TRBJ1-6	TRBV5-4	CASSLASGGALHF
TRBJ1-2	TRBV7-3	CASSPLGGTNYGYTF
TRBJ2-2	TRBV24-1	CATSDLNSGGMAGELFF
TRBJ1-5	TRBV7-3	CASSPHRVEGNQPQHF
TRBJ2-1	TRBV12-3/TRBV12-4	CASSPPRAPNEQFF
TRBJ2-7	TRBV28	CASSPVTRGYEQYF
TRBJ2-5	TRBV10-2	CASSEGTGKWETQYF
TRBJ1-1	TRBV27	CASTGLGKGVITEAFF
TRBJ1-1	TRBV4-2	CASSPLSAGTGKRLAFF
TRBJ2-7	TRBV7-9	CASSLSRGGYEQYF
TRBJ2-7	TRBV6-5	CASSYGSGGSYEQYF
TRBJ2-7	TRBV28	CASSLSPGRGAGEQYF
TRBJ2-7	TRBV20-1	CSANFGRLEQYF
TRBJ2-7	TRBV27	CASRRLEGTSGRVAHEQYF
TRBJ2-1	TRBV7-9	CASSFLSNNEQFF
TRBJ2-6	TRBV28	CASANSGANVLTF
TRBJ2-5	TRBV6-5	CASGTSGETQYF
TRBJ2-7	TRBV5-1	CASSASPTGTSYEQYF
TRBJ2-7	TRBV18	CASTTAGGSNGEQYF
TRBJ1-1	TRBV27	CASSLDRGLKAFF
TRBJ1-1	TRBV12-3/TRBV12-4	CASSLRVVEAFF
TRBJ2-2	TRBV12-3/TRBV12-4	CASSLRLSTGELFF
TRBJ2-3	TRBV5-6	CASSLAFSYGTTDTQYF
TRBJ2-7	TRBV4-2	CASSQDLTDRGYEQYF